This TCR beta chain was identified in a study of T cell changes during pregnancy in multiple sclerosis. This CDR3 is 17 amino acids long. V lost 4 bases and J lost 8; bases outside the gene matches: 16. The germline V gene encodes CDR1 SGHDT and CDR2 YYEEEE. Sequenced by immunoSEQ multiplex PCR; TCRdb stores in-frame clones only, minus some. The sample holds 55,000 to 80,000 clones, around 90% seen once. The V call is TRBV5-6, the J call TRBJ2-2, with 8 bases identical to TRBD2. The specimen was peripheral blood, collected after pregnancy. The TCR sequence derives from a female donor in good health, enrolled as a control in a pregnancy study. The CDR3 DNA sequence: TGTGCCAGCAGCCCCCCCGTCGGGAGGGATACGAGAGGGGAGCTGTTTTTT. This encodes CASSPPVGRDTRGELFF.